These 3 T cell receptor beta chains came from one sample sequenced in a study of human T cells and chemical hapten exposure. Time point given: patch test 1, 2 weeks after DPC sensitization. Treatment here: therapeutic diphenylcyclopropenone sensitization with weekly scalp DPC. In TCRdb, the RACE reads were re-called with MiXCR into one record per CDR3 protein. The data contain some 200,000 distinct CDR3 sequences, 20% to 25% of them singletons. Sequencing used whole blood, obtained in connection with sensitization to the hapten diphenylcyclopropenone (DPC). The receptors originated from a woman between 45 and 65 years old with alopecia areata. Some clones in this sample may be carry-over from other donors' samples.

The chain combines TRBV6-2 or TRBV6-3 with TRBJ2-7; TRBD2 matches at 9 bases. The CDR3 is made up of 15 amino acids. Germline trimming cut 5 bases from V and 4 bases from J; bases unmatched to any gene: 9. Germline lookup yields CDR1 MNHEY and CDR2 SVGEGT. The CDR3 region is CASSENSGSIYEQYF. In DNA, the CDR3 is TGTGCCAGCAGTGAGAATAGCGGGAGCATTTACGAGCAGTACTTC.

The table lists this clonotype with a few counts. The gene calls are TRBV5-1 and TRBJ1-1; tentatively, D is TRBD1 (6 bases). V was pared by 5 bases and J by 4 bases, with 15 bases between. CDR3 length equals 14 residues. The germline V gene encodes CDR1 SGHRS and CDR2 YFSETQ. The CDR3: CASRMGGEGTEAFF. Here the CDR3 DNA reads TGCGCCAGCAGAATGGGGGGCGAAGGCACTGAAGCTTTCTTT.

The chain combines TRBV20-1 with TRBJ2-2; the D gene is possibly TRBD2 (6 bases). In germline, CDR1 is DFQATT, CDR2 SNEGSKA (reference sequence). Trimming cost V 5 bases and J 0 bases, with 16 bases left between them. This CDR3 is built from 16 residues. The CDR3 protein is CSAYRPGLSNTGELFF. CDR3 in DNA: TGCAGTGCTTACCGGCCGGGACTTTCGAACACCGGGGAGCTGTTTTTT.